This TCR beta chain was observed in a study of response to subunit inactivated influenza vaccine. Notes on the study in general: The authors offered the suggestion that each seasonal influenza vaccination recruits few new T cells.

Germline CDR1 is DFQATT and CDR2 is SNEGSKA (reference sequence). The CDR3 has 14 residues. The J segment lost 2 bases and the V segment lost 0 bases, leaving 3 bases of the junction unmatched. In the case of this clonotype: Its target is unknown.

From the RT-PCR reads, TCRdb called clonotypes with MiXCR, one entry per CDR3 protein. The data contain around 490,000 distinct CDR3 sequences, approximately 7.7% of them seen just once; the ten biggest clones take up 10% to 15%. The V call is TRBV20-1, the J call TRBJ2-7; 8 positions agree with TRBD2. The source material was PBMCs from blood, sampled about 23 months after vaccination. The sequence came from a man aged 50 to 69 who received an inactivated influenza vaccine. The CDR3 region is CSAREREVTYEQYF. The CDR3 DNA follows: TGCAGTGCTAGAGAGCGGGAGGTTACCTACGAGCAGTACTTC.